These 15 T cell receptor beta chains were all obtained from the same sample, sequenced in a study of T-cell memory formation after mild COVID-19. Each CDR3 protein gets one entry after TCRdb re-called the 5' RACE reads with MiXCR. The table lists about 170,000 distinct CDR3 sequences, over 10% of them singletons. Input material: PBMCs or a T cell subset sorted from them (not recorded which). The receptors stem from a man younger than 35 who had mild COVID-19 (a few samples of this study predate the infection). Cell type and time point are not known.

This clonotype was recorded at least ten times. The genes are TRBV7-2 and TRBJ2-1; 7 positions agree with TRBD2. The length of the CDR3 is 15 residues. Germline V gives CDR1 SGHTA, CDR2 FQGNSA. Unmatched junction bases numbered 9, after V lost 3 bases and J lost 7 bases. The CDR3 bases are TGTGCCAGCAGCTTTGGAGCGGGGAGGGAAAATGAGCAGTTCTTC. This codes for CASSFGAGRENEQFF.

There are many counts of this clonotype. V is TRBV7-2 and J is TRBJ1-2, with D unresolved. The V end was cut by 3 bases, the J end by 4 bases, with 9 bases between. The CDR3 totals 13 residues. CDR1 and CDR2 from the germline V gene are SGHTA and FQGNSA. CDR3 coding DNA: TGTGCCAGCAGCTTCCCGGGAAGCTATGGCTACACCTTC. Translation gives CASSFPGSYGYTF. Full variable domain (missing parts from reference TRBV7-2 and TRBJ1-2): GAGVSQSPSNKVTEKGKDVELRCDPISGHTALYWYRQSLGQGLEFLIYFQGNSAPDKSGLPSDRFSAERTGGSVSTLTIQRTQQEDSAVYLCASSFPGSYGYTFGSGTRLTVV.

This clonotype was counted a few times. This sequence joins TRBV7-2 and TRBJ1-3, with TRBD1 as a possible D gene (5 bases). Germline lookup yields CDR1 SGHTA and CDR2 FQGNSA. V lost 5 bases to trimming and J lost 0 bases, with 17 bases between them. This CDR3 is 17 amino acids long. DNA for the CDR3: TGTGCCAGCAGCCCCGGGCGGGGGATGAGCTCTGGAAACACCATATATTTT. Translation: CASSPGRGMSSGNTIYF.

The rearrangement uses TRBV4-1 and TRBJ1-2; a weak D match, TRBD1 (6 bases). CDR1 is MGHRA, CDR2 YSYEKL, per germline. The V end lost 3 bases, the J end lost 6 bases, and 20 bases lay between the germline ends. This CDR3 contains 16 residues. The CDR3 nucleotides are TGCGCCAGCAGCCACCCCCTCCGAAGGGGGGCGGATGGCTACACCTTC. Protein sequence: CASSHPLRRGADGYTF.

V and J are TRBV2 and TRBJ1-4, with 9 bases matching TRBD1. Germline V gene lookup returns CDR1 SNHLY and CDR2 FYNNEI. V lost 6 bases to trimming and J lost 7 bases; unmatched junction nucleotides: 6. This CDR3 is built from 14 residues. CDR3 bases: TGTGCCAGCAGCGAGGACAGGGGCGGTGAAAAACTGTTTTTT. It codes for CASSEDRGGEKLFF.

The rearrangement joins TRBV7-3 to TRBJ2-7, with D maybe TRBD1 (6 bases). The CDR3 extends over 16 amino acids. CDR1 SGHTA and CDR2 FQGTGA come from the germline V gene. V was shortened by 3 bases and J by 0 bases, with 15 bases between the two germline ends. The CDR3 coding sequence is TGTGCCAGCAGCTTTTACCCGGCAGGGGTCTCCTACGAGCAGTACGTC. Encoded protein: CASSFYPAGVSYEQYV.

This clonotype was recorded a few times. The chain has TRBV7-9 and TRBJ1-2, with D perhaps TRBD1 (6 bases). Between the trimmed V and J ends, which lost 1 base and 3 bases, there was a span of 12 bases. There are 15 residues in the CDR3. CDR1 is SEHNR, CDR2 FQNEAQ, per germline (reference sequence). CDR3 loop: CASSLGRGIDYGYTF. The DNA for the CDR3 is TGTGCCAGCAGCTTAGGTAGGGGGATCGACTATGGCTACACCTTC. Complete variable domain (other parts from reference TRBV7-9 and TRBJ1-2): DTGVSQNPRHKITKRGQNVTFRCDPISEHNRLYWYRQTLGQGPEFLTYFQNEAQLEKSRLLSDRFSAERPKGSFSTLEIQRTEQGDSAMYLCASSLGRGIDYGYTFGSGTRLTVV.

This chain links TRBV14 with TRBJ1-1, with a tentative D call TRBD1 (5 bases). Germline V gene sequence: CDR1 SGHDN, CDR2 FVKESK. This CDR3 contains 12 residues. V was clipped by 2 bases and J by 11 bases, with 12 bases between them. The CDR3 region is CASSQPEGPAFF. DNA for the CDR3: TGTGCCAGCAGCCAACCGGAGGGGCCGGCTTTCTTT.

In this sample, this clonotype turned up a few times. This rearrangement joins TRBV19 to TRBJ1-5; 9 bases match TRBD1. Germline V gene data show CDR1 as LNHDA and CDR2 as SQIVND (reference sequence). V was clipped by 5 bases and J by 6 bases; unmatched bases: 11. The CDR3 length is 16 residues. This chain's CDR3 is CASSLRPGQGGQPQHF. In DNA form, the CDR3 reads TGTGCCAGTAGTTTACGACCGGGACAGGGTGGTCAGCCCCAGCATTTT.

The chain employs TRBV18 and TRBJ1-5; TRBD1 is a possible D gene (5 bases). Trimming removed 2 bases at V and 4 bases at J, with 15 bases between. Germline V gene sequence: CDR1 KGHSH, CDR2 LQKENI. CDR3 length: 16 residues. CDR3 region: CASSPFGTGPNQPQHF. The CDR3 bases are TGTGCCAGCTCACCATTCGGGACCGGGCCTAATCAGCCCCAGCATTTT.

This clonotype was observed a few times. The rearrangement uses TRBV6-6 and TRBJ1-5, with D maybe TRBD1 (6 bases). V shed 4 bases and J shed 9 bases, with 13 bases lying between them. Germline V gene data show CDR1 as MNHNY and CDR2 as SVGAGI (reference sequence). The CDR3 covers 13 residues. CDR3 amino acids: CASSFPTGRPQHF. CDR3 nucleotide sequence: TGTGCCAGCAGTTTCCCGACAGGTCGGCCCCAGCATTTT.

This clonotype was picked up many times. The rearrangement links TRBV4-1 to TRBJ2-3; 9 bases map to TRBD2. Looked up from germline, CDR1 is MGHRA and CDR2 is YSYEKL. Trimming took 2 bases from V and 4 from J; bases not matched to a gene: 16. The CDR3 totals 19 residues. The CDR3 here is CASSQPGRRGAGGSDTQYF. As DNA, the CDR3 is TGCGCCAGCAGCCAACCAGGGAGAAGAGGAGCGGGGGGTTCAGATACGCAGTATTTT.

This clonotype was found many times. Sequence at one end of the junction differs from germline and may be a read error. V gene TRBV12-3 or TRBV12-4 combines with J gene TRBJ2-3; a weak D match, TRBD2 (6 bases). The CDR3 has 14 residues. CDR3 region: CASSLGLGGDTQYF. DNA of the CDR3: TGTGCCAGCAGCTTAGGCCTCGGGGGAGATACGCAGTATTTT.

The chain is built from TRBV20-1 and TRBJ1-1; D is uncertain. Trimming left V 3 bases short and J 1 base short, with 12 bases between. The germline CDR1 and CDR2 sequences are DFQATT and SNEGSKA (reference sequence). The CDR3 is 14 amino acids. The CDR3 DNA reads as TGCAGTGCTAGCTCGGTCTTCGGGAACACTGAAGCTTTCTTT. Amino acids: CSASSVFGNTEAFF.

The rearrangement joins TRBV6-2 or TRBV6-3 to TRBJ1-6; 9 bases fit TRBD1. The CDR3 runs 19 residues. Germline-derived CDR1 and CDR2 are MNHEY and SVGEGT. V lost 6 bases, J lost 0 bases, and 12 bases stayed unmatched. CDR3 in amino acids: CASRTGQGFSSSYNSPLHF. In DNA form, the CDR3 reads TGTGCCAGCAGGACGGGACAGGGATTTTCGAGCTCCTATAATTCACCCCTCCACTTT.